The 4 T cell receptor beta chains presented below share a single source sample, sequenced in a study of control samples from healthy donors and cancer patients. Some clones are missing from TCRdb's copy, which holds only in-frame ones; the method was immunoSEQ multiplex PCR. The sample contains just over 150,000 clones, nearly 95% of which appear only once. Sequenced input: blood. The receptors stem from a man aged 50-59 years in good health.

This rearrangement joins TRBV6-4 to TRBJ2-5; no clear D gene. Trimming removed 7 bases at V and 7 bases at J, with 13 bases between. The length of the CDR3 is 12 residues. Germline values: CDR1 MRHNA, CDR2 SNTAGT. This CDR3 reads CASTDPAGTQYF. CDR3 bases: TGTGCCAGCACGGACCCGGCAGGGACCCAGTACTTC.

The chain carries TRBV6-1 and TRBJ2-7, with 8 bases lining up with TRBD1. Per the germline V gene, CDR1 is MNHNS and CDR2 is SASEGT. The CDR3 has 17 amino acids. V dropped 4 bases and J dropped 5; count of bases not matched to a gene: 16. CDR3 coding DNA: TGTGCCAGCAGTGGAGGGGCAAGGTTCGGACAGGGTAACGAGCAGTACTTC. Amino acid sequence: CASSGGARFGQGNEQYF.

The gene calls are TRBV6-1 and TRBJ2-7, with D tentatively TRBD1 or TRBD2 (5 bases each). Germline V gives CDR1 MNHNS, CDR2 SASEGT. This CDR3 is 14 amino acids long. V lost 6 bases and J lost 2, with 14 bases in between. The chain's CDR3 is CASRPIGATYEQYF. CDR3 sequence (DNA): TGTGCCAGCAGGCCGATCGGGGCCACCTACGAGCAGTACTTC.

The chain uses TRBV5-1 and TRBJ1-3, with no clear D. Germline V CDR1 and CDR2: SGHRS, YFSETQ. The germline V and J ends were trimmed by 4 bases and 0 bases, with 11 bases remaining between them. The CDR3 length is 15 residues. The DNA of the CDR3 is TGCGCCAGCAGCGAAAGGTCCATCTCTGGAAACACCATATATTTT. It is translated as CASSERSISGNTIYF.